This entry lists 8 T cell receptor beta chains sequenced from one sample in a study of cytomegalovirus exposure and HLA in healthy donors. PCR used 60 Vbeta primers and 13 Jbeta primers. Here immunoSEQ multiplex PCR was the method, and the copy in TCRdb shows in-frame clones only, minus some. This specimen shows more than 45,000 clones; the ten leading clones hold less than 2.5%. Sequencing input: PBMCs. These receptors were obtained from a woman between 40 and 50 years old in good health and CMV-seronegative.

This chain links TRBV11-3 with TRBJ2-5; 7 nucleotides agree with TRBD2. Germline V gene sequence: CDR1 SGHNT, CDR2 YENEEA. There are 14 residues in the CDR3. The J segment lost 4 bases and the V segment lost 1 base, leaving 3 bases of the junction unmatched. The CDR3 nucleotides read TGTGCCAGCAGCTTAGGCGGGAGCGGAGAGACCCAGTACTTC. Translation: CASSLGGSGETQYF.

The chain is built from TRBV7-9 and TRBJ2-1, with D maybe TRBD2 (6 bases). Germline CDR1 SEHNR, CDR2 FQNEAQ (reference sequence). The ends were cut back, 1 base at V and 5 bases at J, with 9 bases in the middle. CDR3 length: 14 residues. The DNA of the CDR3 is TGTGCCAGCAGCTTAGTTAGCGGAGACAATGAGCAGTTCTTC. This codes for CASSLVSGDNEQFF.

This chain's CDR3 is CASSFGSPGNEQFF. The CDR3 DNA sequence: TGCGCCAGCAGCTTCGGGAGCCCGGGGAATGAGCAGTTCTTC. This chain joins TRBV5-1 and TRBJ2-1; D is perhaps TRBD2 (6 bases). Trimming left V 2 bases short and J 7 bases short, with 13 bases between. Looked up from germline, CDR1 is SGHRS and CDR2 is YFSETQ. There are 14 residues in the CDR3.

V usage is TRBV19 and J usage is TRBJ2-1, with unresolved D. V was trimmed by 7 bases and J by 4 bases, leaving 5 bases between them. Germline V gives CDR1 LNHDA, CDR2 SQIVND (reference sequence). The CDR3 length is 11 residues. DNA for the CDR3: TGTGCCAGTACGCAGTACAATGAGCAGTTCTTC. Translated, it gives CASTQYNEQFF.

The chain couples TRBV2 to TRBJ2-2; no reliable D call. V gave up 7 bases and J gave up 0 bases, with 9 bases separating them. The CDR3 sequence is 14 residues long. Germline CDR1 SNHLY, CDR2 FYNNEI. CDR3 in amino acids: CASMRLSNTGELFF. Here the CDR3 DNA reads TGTGCCAGCATGAGGTTATCGAACACCGGGGAGCTGTTTTTT. Looking up the rest from reference TRBV2 and TRBJ2-2 gives the full variable domain: EPEVTQTPSHQVTQMGQEVILRCVPISNHLYFYWYRQILGQKVEFLVSFYNNEISEKSEIFDDQFSVERPDGSNFTLKIRSTKLEDSAMYFCASMRLSNTGELFFGEGSRLTVL.

V and J are TRBV5-1 and TRBJ1-2; D unclear. The germline V and J ends were trimmed by 2 bases and 8 bases, with 10 bases remaining between them. The CDR3 is made up of 12 amino acids. Germline V gives CDR1 SGHRS, CDR2 YFSETQ. The CDR3 spells CASSFLRRGYTF. The CDR3 nucleotides read TGCGCCAGCAGCTTTCTTAGGAGGGGCTACACCTTC. The full variable domain, its missing parts supplied by reference TRBV5-1 and TRBJ1-2, is KAGVTQTPRYLIKTRGQQVTLSCSPISGHRSVSWYQQTPGQGLQFLFEYFSETQRNKGNFPGRFSGRQFSNSRSEMNVSTLELGDSALYLCASSFLRRGYTFGSGTRLTVV.

The chain links TRBV5-1 to TRBJ2-5; maybe TRBD2 (6 bases). V was clipped by 2 bases and J by 5 bases, with 16 bases between them. Per germline, CDR1 SGHRS and CDR2 YFSETQ. The length of the CDR3 is 15 residues. CDR3 DNA: TGCGCCAGCAGCTTCGGGGACTCGGCGGGGGAGACCCAGTACTTC. Its translation: CASSFGDSAGETQYF.

This chain uses TRBV9 with TRBJ1-3, with D unresolved. Germline-derived CDR1 and CDR2 are SGDLS and YYNGEE. V was trimmed by 4 bases and J by 0 bases, leaving 8 bases between them. This CDR3 comprises 14 residues. CDR3 nucleotides: TGTGCCAGCAGCCCCGGGATCTCTGGAAACACCATATATTTT. Its protein product is CASSPGISGNTIYF.